This record covers a single T cell receptor beta chain. The specificity of this receptor is unknown. There are no base qualities to consult, and no much larger clone falls within one base. Genomic DNA was extracted from sorted cells for sequencing of the TCRbeta CDR3 region. The immunoSEQ Assay was used for sequencing of TCRbeta CDR3 regions. This immuneACCESS table, as held by TCRdb, lists in-frame sequences with V and J called but not all clones. Of the missing ones, under half trace to an unresolved V gene in checked studies; the others have no known cause. This sample comprises more than 70,000 clones, more than 80% of them detected only once. Over 8% of the sample belongs to the ten largest clones. This sample was taken from a study of OX40 agonist ivuxolimab in advanced cancers. Regarding the research as a whole: Ivuxolimab was an agonistic, fully human IgG2 monoclonal antibody directed against OX40 (CD134), a costimulatory receptor. Intravenous ivuxolimab was administered to patients every 2 weeks at six dose levels: 0.01, 0.1, 0.3, 1.5, 3 and 10 mg/kg. Of the roughly 51 patients in dose escalation, 19 had hepatocellular carcinoma, approximately 15 had melanoma, 9 had renal cell carcinoma and 9 had head and neck cancer. The dose-escalation cohort was about 83% male with a mean age of 60 years, ranging from about 20 to 80. Prior anti-PD-1, anti-PD-L1 or anti-CTLA-4 therapy was permitted, and approximately 39% of dose-escalation patients had received checkpoint inhibitors. Three dose-escalation patients achieved partial responses, one with hepatocellular carcinoma and two with cutaneous melanoma. Peripheral TCRbeta sequencing was intended to test whether TCR sequence diversity was altered and clonal T-cell expansion was caused by ivuxolimab. The monotherapy dose-escalation portion (N of about 49 patients) of the phase I ivuxolimab trial is reported in the paper.

From cysteine to phenylalanine, the CDR3 is 15 amino acids long. Only the CDR3 DNA stays, 45 bases, in frame from base 1. V is reduced by 5 bases and J by 3 bases, leaving a spacing of 17 bases between them. CDR1 and CDR2 are drawn from the germline V gene: SGHTA, FQGNSA. Overall study outcomes, separate from this receptor: Low levels of normalized T-cell clonal expansion were also seen in some patients who did not respond. Partial responders in the 0.1-3.0 mg/kg groups had among the lowest normalized peripheral clonal expansion, especially among CD8+ T cells. At doses of 0.1 to 3.0 mg/kg, clonal expansion of both CD4+ and CD8+ blood T cells was observed from baseline to week 6. On average, CD8+ T cells showed more expanded clones than CD4+ T cells after ivuxolimab. The antigen specificity of the peripheral T cells that underwent clonal expansion was not determined.

The trial excluded patients who had a history of autoimmune disease or who were on systemic immunosuppression. Peripheral blood for TCR sequencing was collected from all dose cohorts at baseline, on cycle 4 day 1, and on cycle 7 day 1. Samples came from an open-label, multicenter, first-in-human phase I dose-escalation trial of ivuxolimab. Adults with locally advanced or metastatic head and neck squamous cell, hepatocellular, melanoma or renal cell carcinoma were enrolled in the trial. Before TCR sequencing, CD4+ and CD8+ T cells were separately sorted from peripheral blood. The TCR comes from an adult with an advanced solid tumor such as melanoma, head and neck, liver or kidney cancer. Recombination joined TRBV7-2 with TRBJ2-7, and the D gene may be TRBD2, 6 bases matching. Specimen: CD4+ or CD8+ T cells sorted from blood, collected in a trial of the OX40 agonist ivuxolimab. DNA sequence: TGTGCCAGCAGCCCCAGGTCGGGGGTAAGCTACGAGCAGTACTTC. Translated, it reads CASSPRSGVSYEQYF.